This TCR beta chain stems from a study of cytotoxic CD8 clonotypes in ibrutinib-treated CLL. At the level of the study: There were, on average, around 260,000 productive templates and tens of thousands of productive rearrangements per sample.

The germline V and J ends were trimmed by 6 bases and 1 base, with 17 bases remaining between them. Germline-derived CDR1 and CDR2 are MGHRA and YSYEKL. This CDR3 comprises 16 residues. TCRdb's table, derived via immunoSEQ multiplex PCR, lists solely in-frame clones and lacks some. In the table there are about 120,000 clones, 70% to 90% of which are singletons. The chain couples TRBV4-1 to TRBJ2-3; the D gene is possibly TRBD2 (6 bases). The sequenced sample was PBMCs, obtained after 24 months of ibrutinib treatment. The clonotype comes from a human donor with chronic lymphocytic leukemia. The CDR3 DNA follows: TGCGCCAGCAGTCTCACCCGACTAGATGGCACAGATACGCAGTATTTT. It is translated as CASSLTRLDGTDTQYF.